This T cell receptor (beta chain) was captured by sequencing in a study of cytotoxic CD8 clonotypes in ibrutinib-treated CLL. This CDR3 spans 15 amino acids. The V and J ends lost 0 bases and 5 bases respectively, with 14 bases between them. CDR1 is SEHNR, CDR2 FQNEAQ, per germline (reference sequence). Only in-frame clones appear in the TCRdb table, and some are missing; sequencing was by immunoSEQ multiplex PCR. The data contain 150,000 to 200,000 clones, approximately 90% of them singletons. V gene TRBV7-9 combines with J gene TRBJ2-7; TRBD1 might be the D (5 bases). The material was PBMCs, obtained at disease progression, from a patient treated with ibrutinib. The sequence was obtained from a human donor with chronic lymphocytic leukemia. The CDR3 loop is CASSLAGRVPDEQYF. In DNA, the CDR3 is TGTGCCAGCAGCTTAGCGGGCAGGGTCCCGGACGAGCAGTACTTC. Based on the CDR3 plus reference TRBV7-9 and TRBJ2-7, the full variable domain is DTGVSQNPRHKITKRGQNVTFRCDPISEHNRLYWYRQTLGQGPEFLTYFQNEAQLEKSRLLSDRFSAERPKGSFSTLEIQRTEQGDSAMYLCASSLAGRVPDEQYFGPGTRLTVT.